Here is one TCR beta chain with its context. This entry belongs to a study of blood T cell repertoires in COVID-19. Study as a whole: Nucleic acid was either cDNA or gDNA, and it came from T cells, B-cell-depleted T cells, or PBMCs.

Authors' analysis steps: Amplification of reference gene primers was used by the study to estimate nucleated cell counts. The data were produced by immunoSEQ multiplex PCR, yet TCRdb's version contains in-frame clones alone and is incomplete. V, J and clone size are taken as reported in that table, and D and trimming were inferred from the DNA itself. Found here are around 270,000 clones, around nine tenths of them singletons; the top ten hold around a tenth. V lost 5 bases, J lost 6 bases, and 12 bases lay in between. CDR3 length equals 13 residues. The rearrangement links TRBV12-3 or TRBV12-4 to TRBJ2-3, with D unclear. Sequencing input: peripheral blood. The receptor was isolated from a man aged 35-49 years who had recovered from COVID-19. CDR3 loop: CASSTRAGDTQYF. In DNA, the CDR3 is TGTGCCAGCAGTACGCGAGCCGGGGATACGCAGTATTTT.